This T cell receptor beta chain is from a study of blood T cell repertoires in COVID-19. Study details: The United States, Italy and Spain provided the acute and convalescent COVID-19 samples. The cDNA or gDNA used as material had been derived from T cells, B-cell-depleted T cells, or PBMCs.

Seattle patients were enrolled while actively infected and followed longitudinally. V was cut by 3 bases and J by 0 bases, with 9 bases left in between. Germline-derived CDR1 and CDR2 are LNHNV and YYDKDF (reference sequence). CDR3 length: 15 amino acids. This clone was observed once. The method was immunoSEQ multiplex PCR; TCRdb's version includes in-frame clones alone and lacks a portion of them. The data hold 89,000 or so clones, with more than 70% observed a single time. This chain connects TRBV15 to TRBJ2-1, with D unresolved. The sequenced material came from peripheral blood. This receptor was obtained from a man aged 50 to 59 with COVID-19, enrolled during active disease. The CDR3 region is CATSRRSSSYNEQFF. CDR3 DNA sequence: TGTGCCACCAGCAGGCGATCGAGCTCCTACAATGAGCAGTTCTTC.